These T cell receptor beta chains were read from a single sample in a study of blood T cell repertoires in COVID-19. Sequenced by immunoSEQ multiplex PCR; TCRdb stores in-frame clones only, minus some. The sample carries approximately 88,000 clones, about three quarters recorded once. The sequenced material came from peripheral blood. The receptors here all came from an elderly woman with active or convalescent COVID-19. CDR3s include the opening cysteine and the closing phenylalanine or tryptophan. The D gene is left open where the match is weak. Expanded clones get a size class; other rows say once, few or many, or leave the size out.

D	size	V	J	CDR3	DNA
-	-	TRBV19	TRBJ2-5	CASSIGTVRQETQYF	TGTGCCAGTAGTATAGGAACGGTGCGCCAAGAGACCCAGTACTTC
-	few	TRBV4-3	TRBJ2-3	CASSQDPRTLEGTDTQYF	TGCGCCAGCAGCCAAGACCCCAGAACGCTAGAAGGCACAGATACGCAGTATTTT
TRBD2	-	TRBV19	TRBJ2-1	CASSIGTSNEQFF	TGTGCCAGTAGTATTGGGACTAGCAATGAGCAGTTCTTC
TRBD1	-	TRBV19	TRBJ2-2	CASEVGTGKIMNTGELFF	TGTGCCAGTGAAGTCGGGACAGGGAAGATTATGAACACCGGGGAGCTGTTTTTT
TRBD2	-	TRBV18	TRBJ2-3	CASSPPLAGVTSTDTQYF	TGTGCCAGCTCACCACCTCTAGCGGGGGTAACTAGCACAGATACGCAGTATTTT
TRBD1	many	TRBV7-8	TRBJ1-4	CASSVYRRDRMEKLFF	TGTGCCAGCAGCGTATACCGCCGGGACAGGATGGAAAAACTGTTTTTT
-	-	TRBV27	TRBJ1-4	CASSLGSALGDEKLFF	TGTGCCAGCAGTTTAGGTTCGGCGCTAGGGGATGAAAAACTGTTTTTT
-	-	TRBV18	TRBJ2-7	CASSPRPNLYEQYF	TGTGCCAGCTCACCCCGCCCTAATCTTTACGAGCAGTACTTC
TRBD1	-	TRBV5-6	TRBJ1-2	CASSLGGQGSHGYTF	TGTGCCAGCAGCTTGGGGGGACAGGGCAGCCATGGCTACACCTTC
-	-	TRBV27	TRBJ1-6	CASKQGLANSPLHF	TGTGCCAGCAAACAGGGCCTGGCTAATTCACCCCTCCACTTT
-	-	TRBV6-5	TRBJ2-1	CASSYSTVRGEQFF	TGTGCCAGCAGTTACTCGACGGTTCGAGGTGAGCAGTTCTTC
TRBD1	-	TRBV11-2	TRBJ2-5	CASSLGQRLQETQYF	TGTGCCAGCAGCTTGGGACAGCGATTACAAGAGACCCAGTACTTC
-	-	TRBV9	TRBJ1-2	CASSEIWRGRGYTF	TGTGCCAGCAGCGAAATTTGGAGGGGCCGCGGCTACACCTTC
-	-	TRBV27	TRBJ2-1	CASSPGFSGLGEQFF	TGTGCCAGCAGTCCCGGTTTTTCGGGGTTGGGTGAGCAGTTCTTC
-	once	TRBV5-4	TRBJ2-3	CASSLGPTSTDTQYF	TGTGCCAGCAGCTTGGGACCGACTAGCACAGATACGCAGTATTTT
TRBD1	-	TRBV25-1	TRBJ2-2	CASTRAGTGHTGELFF	TGTGCCAGCACCCGAGCCGGGACAGGCCACACCGGGGAGCTGTTTTTT